Sequencing of this TCR beta chain was carried out in a study of PD-1 blockade in classical Hodgkin lymphoma. The patients all showed relapse after autologous stem cell transplantation, while their brentuximab vedotin exposure varied. Measured with immunoSEQ multiplex PCR; TCRdb has only the in-frame clones, and not every one. The sample holds 40,000 to 45,000 clones, 76% seen once. Study-level results: Newly diagnosed and completely responding patients shared comparable baseline diversity. Patients with an early start, nivolumab under 1 year after ASCT, were excluded.

Germline assignment: CDR1 MNHEY and CDR2 SMNVEV (reference sequence). The CDR3 is 16 residues long. V shed 4 bases, J shed 5 bases, and the junction held 13 bases outside the gene matches. Details on this clone: Its specificity is unknown.

The sequence derives from a human donor with classical Hodgkin lymphoma. The sequenced sample was peripheral blood mononuclear cells (PBMCs), obtained at baseline. V usage is TRBV27 and J usage is TRBJ2-5; TRBD1 matches at 7 bases. DNA of the CDR3: TGTGCCAGCAGTTCACAGGGGAGAATGAGCAGCGAGACCCAGTACTTC. Translated, it gives CASSSQGRMSSETQYF.